The present entry profiles one TCR beta chain with its context. Its recognized antigen is unknown. Per-base quality was not reported, and no clone a single base away is much larger than it. Its CDR3 holds 15 amino acids, cysteine through phenylalanine. Of all the DNA, just the CDR3 is kept, 45 bases in frame from base 1. The germline V gene provides CDR1 WSHSY and CDR2 SAAADI. At the junction V is shortened by 3 bases and J by 0 bases, with 11 bases in between. Each collaborating institution followed its own protocols to collect whole blood in K2EDTA tubes. For TCRbeta analysis, collaborators shipped samples as frozen whole blood, isolated PBMCs, or DNA extracted from either of those sample types. The data originate from a study of blood T cell repertoires in COVID-19 (dated by TCRdb to 2020 to 2022). A note on the overall study: The collaborator samples originated in the United States, Italy and Spain and spanned the acute and convalescent phases of COVID-19. HLA class I and class II types, where available, came from metadata supplied by the sample provider rather than from assay-based typing. A de-identified subject ID, COVID-19 status, age in years and sex were almost always included in the sample metadata. The material from the prospective study consisted of cDNA or gDNA derived from T cells, B-cell-depleted T cells, or PBMCs. The samples were drawn from two sources: the first 160 participants of the ongoing ImmuneRACE study, and 1,000 to 1,500 subjects contributed by 6 global collaborators. Deeply sampled blood TCRbeta repertoires from subjects exposed to, actively infected with, or recovered from COVID-19 were included in the dataset. The repertoires were released in a freely available public database intended as a resource for research on the immune response to SARS-CoV-2. Broad study findings and their caveats: The amount of clinical and demographic metadata varied by source and participant and was provided uncurated.

The immunoSEQ Assay, a bias-controlled multiplex PCR, was used to amplify TCRbeta CDR3 regions from genomic DNA. In the source study's methods: Within the assay, amplification of reference gene primers was used to estimate how many nucleated cells each sample contained. To quantify the absolute abundance of each unique TCRbeta CDR3 rearrangement, sequence reads were collapsed and filtered. For each sample, productive Simpson clonality was calculated as the square root of Simpson's diversity index over productive rearrangements. TCRdb mirrors the immuneACCESS table, restricted to in-frame sequences. Some clones are absent from its copies; in checked studies, under half trace to an unresolved V gene, and the reason for the others is unknown. V and J calls and clone size are given by that table; D and trimming were obtained from the DNA. Recorded for this sample are around 220,000 clones; roughly 82% of them occurred a single time. The ten largest make up 4.5% to 6% of the sample.

The clonotype was recovered from a woman older than 75 with active or convalescent COVID-19. Sequenced material: peripheral blood. This chain is built from TRBV10-2 and TRBJ1-2, and perhaps TRBD1 as D gene, on 6 matching bases. The base sequence is TGCGCCAGCAGTGAAGTGGGGGCTCCTAACTATGGCTACACCTTC. It codes for CASSEVGAPNYGYTF.